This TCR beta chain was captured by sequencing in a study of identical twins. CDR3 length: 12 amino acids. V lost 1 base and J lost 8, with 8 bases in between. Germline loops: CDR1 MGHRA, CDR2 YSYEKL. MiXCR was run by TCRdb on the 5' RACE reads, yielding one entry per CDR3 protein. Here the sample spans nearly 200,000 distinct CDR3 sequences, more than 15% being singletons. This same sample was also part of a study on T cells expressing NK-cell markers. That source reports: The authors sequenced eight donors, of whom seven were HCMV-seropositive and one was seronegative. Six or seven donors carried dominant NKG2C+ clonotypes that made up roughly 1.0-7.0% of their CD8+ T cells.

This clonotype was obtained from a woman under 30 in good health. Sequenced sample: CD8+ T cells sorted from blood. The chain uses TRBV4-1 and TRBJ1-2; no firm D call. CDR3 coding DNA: TGCGCCAGCAGCCAAGGTTTGGTGGGCTACACCTTC. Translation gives CASSQGLVGYTF.